Following are 7 T cell receptor beta chains from one sample sequenced in a study of blood T cell repertoires in COVID-19. TCRdb keeps only in-frame clones here, not all; method: immunoSEQ multiplex PCR. The data contain 50,000 to 75,000 clones, more than 70% of them singletons. The source material was peripheral blood. All receptors derive from a man aged 60 to 69 with acute or convalescent COVID-19.

The rearrangement links TRBV6-5 to TRBJ2-1; possible D gene TRBD1, 7 bases. V lost 6 bases and J 2 bases, leaving 11 bases between the germline ends. Per the germline V gene, CDR1 is MNHEY and CDR2 is SVGAGI. The CDR3 runs 14 residues. CDR3 DNA sequence: TGTGCCAGCAGCCCCAGGGGGGCCTACAATGAGCAGTTCTTC. Amino acid sequence: CASSPRGAYNEQFF.

This chain joins TRBV6-2 or TRBV6-3 and TRBJ2-5, with D perhaps matching TRBD2 (6 bases). Germline V gives CDR1 MNHEY, CDR2 SVGEGT. The CDR3 sequence is 15 residues long. V was cut by 6 bases and J by 5 bases, with 19 bases left in between. The CDR3 here is CASSHSWGDMETQYF. The CDR3 coding sequence is TGTGCCAGCAGCCATTCCTGGGGGGATATGGAGACCCAGTACTTC.

The chain employs TRBV18 and TRBJ1-6, with 11 bases matching TRBD1. V lost 3 bases and J lost 7; bases outside the gene matches: 14. The CDR3 extends over 19 amino acids. Germline V gene data show CDR1 as KGHSH and CDR2 as LQKENI. The CDR3 DNA follows: TGTGCCAGCTCACCCCGGACAGGGGGCCCCACTGGGGAGAATTCACCCCTCCACTTT. Translated: CASSPRTGGPTGENSPLHF.

The gene calls are TRBV14 and TRBJ2-7, with 8 bases identical to TRBD2. The V gene's germline CDR1 is SGHDN and CDR2 FVKESK. CDR3 length: 16 amino acids. The V and J ends lost 0 bases and 4 bases, in that order; junction bases with no gene match: 8. The CDR3 here is CASSQERGASRYEQYF. CDR3 DNA: TGTGCCAGCAGCCAAGAGCGGGGGGCGAGTCGATACGAGCAGTACTTC.

V is TRBV16 and J is TRBJ1-5; D gene uncertain. This CDR3 contains 15 residues. The germline V and J ends were trimmed by 4 bases and 1 base, with 11 bases remaining between them. Germline-derived CDR1 and CDR2 are KGHSY and FQNENV. The CDR3 DNA reads TGTGCCAGCAGCCCTTCGGTGAGGAGCAATCAGCCCCAGCATTTT. Encoded protein: CASSPSVRSNQPQHF.

The chain is built from TRBV6-5 and TRBJ1-2; D gene ambiguous. This CDR3 comprises 13 residues. V was pared by 3 bases and J by 8 bases, with 13 bases between. The germline V gene has CDR1 MNHEY and CDR2 SVGAGI. CDR3 region: CASSYDRGKGYTF. In nucleotides, the CDR3 is TGTGCCAGCAGTTATGATCGAGGAAAGGGCTACACCTTC.

The chain couples TRBV6-2 or TRBV6-3 to TRBJ2-2; 7 nucleotides match TRBD1. The germline gives CDR1 MNHEY, CDR2 SVGEGT. V was clipped by 2 bases and J by 5 bases; unmatched bases: 14. The CDR3 spans 18 residues. For the CDR3, the DNA is TGTGCCAGCAGTTACGAACCGAATTCCCAGGGGGTTACCGGGGAGCTGTTTTTT. It specifies CASSYEPNSQGVTGELFF.